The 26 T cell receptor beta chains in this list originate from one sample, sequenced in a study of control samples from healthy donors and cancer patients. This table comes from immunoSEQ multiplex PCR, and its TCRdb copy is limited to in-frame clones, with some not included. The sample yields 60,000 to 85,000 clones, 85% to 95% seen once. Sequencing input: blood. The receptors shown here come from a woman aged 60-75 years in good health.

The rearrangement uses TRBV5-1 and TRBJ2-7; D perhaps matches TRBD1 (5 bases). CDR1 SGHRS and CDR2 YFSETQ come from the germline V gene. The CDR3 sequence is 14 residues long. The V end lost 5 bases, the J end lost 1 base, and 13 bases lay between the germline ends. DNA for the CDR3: TGCGCCAGCAGGTGGGGCGAACTATCCTACGAGCAGTACTTC. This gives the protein CASRWGELSYEQYF.

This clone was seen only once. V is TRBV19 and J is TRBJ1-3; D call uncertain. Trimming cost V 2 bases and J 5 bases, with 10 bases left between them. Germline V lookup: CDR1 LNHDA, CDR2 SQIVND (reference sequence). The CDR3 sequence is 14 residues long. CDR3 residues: CASSIQQPRNTIYF. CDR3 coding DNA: TGTGCCAGTAGTATACAACAGCCGCGAAACACCATATATTTT.

CDR3 DNA: TGTGCCAGCAGCCGAGCGGGGGGGACTGAGACCCAGTACTTC. Its protein is CASSRAGGTETQYF. The chain joins TRBV7-8 to TRBJ2-5; 10 bases line up with TRBD2. This CDR3 spans 14 amino acids. J lost 5 bases, V lost 5 bases, and 5 bases had no gene match. Germline V lookup: CDR1 SGHVS, CDR2 FQNEAQ.

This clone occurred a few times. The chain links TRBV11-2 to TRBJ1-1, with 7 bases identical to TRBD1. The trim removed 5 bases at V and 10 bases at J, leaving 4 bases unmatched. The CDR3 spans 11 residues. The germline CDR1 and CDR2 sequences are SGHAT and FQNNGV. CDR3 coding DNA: TGTGCCAGCAGCCCCGGACAGGTAGCTTTCTTT. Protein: CASSPGQVAFF.

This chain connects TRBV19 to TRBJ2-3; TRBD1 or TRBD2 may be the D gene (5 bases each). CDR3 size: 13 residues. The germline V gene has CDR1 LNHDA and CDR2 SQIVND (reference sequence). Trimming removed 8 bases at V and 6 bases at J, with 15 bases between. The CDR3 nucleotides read TGTGCCAGTCGGGACCAACCGAGGGATACGCAGTATTTT. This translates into CASRDQPRDTQYF. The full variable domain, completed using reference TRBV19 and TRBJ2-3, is DGGITQSPKYLFRKEGQNVTLSCEQNLNHDAMYWYRQDPGQGLRLIYYSQIVNDFQKGDIAEGYSVSREKKESFPLTVTSAQKNPTAFYLCASRDQPRDTQYFGPGTRLTVL.

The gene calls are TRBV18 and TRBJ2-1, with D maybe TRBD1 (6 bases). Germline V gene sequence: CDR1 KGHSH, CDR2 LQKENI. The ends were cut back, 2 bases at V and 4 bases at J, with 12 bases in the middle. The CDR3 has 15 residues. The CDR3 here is CASSPKGQGYNEQFF. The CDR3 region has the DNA TGTGCCAGCTCACCAAAAGGGCAGGGGTACAATGAGCAGTTCTTC.

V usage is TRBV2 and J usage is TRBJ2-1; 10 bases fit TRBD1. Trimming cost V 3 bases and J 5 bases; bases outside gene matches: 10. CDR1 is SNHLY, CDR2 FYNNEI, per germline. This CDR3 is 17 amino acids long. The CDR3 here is CASSDPGQGQGNNEQFF. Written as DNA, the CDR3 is TGTGCCAGCAGTGATCCGGGACAGGGGCAGGGGAACAATGAGCAGTTCTTC. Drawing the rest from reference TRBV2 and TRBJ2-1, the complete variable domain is EPEVTQTPSHQVTQMGQEVILRCVPISNHLYFYWYRQILGQKVEFLVSFYNNEISEKSEIFDDQFSVERPDGSNFTLKIRSTKLEDSAMYFCASSDPGQGQGNNEQFFGPGTRLTVL.

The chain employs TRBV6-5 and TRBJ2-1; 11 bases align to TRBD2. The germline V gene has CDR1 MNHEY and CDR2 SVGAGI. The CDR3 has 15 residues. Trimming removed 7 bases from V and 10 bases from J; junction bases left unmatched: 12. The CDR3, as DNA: TGTGCCAGCATAACTAGCGGGAGTGTGGGCTACGAGCAGTTCTTC. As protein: CASITSGSVGYEQFF.

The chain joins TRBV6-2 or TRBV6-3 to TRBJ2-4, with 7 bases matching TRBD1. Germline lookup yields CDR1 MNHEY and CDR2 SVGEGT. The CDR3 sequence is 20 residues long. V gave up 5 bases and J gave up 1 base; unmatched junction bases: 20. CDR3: CASSPGISRDSSRAKNIQYF. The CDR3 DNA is TGTGCCAGCAGTCCGGGAATCAGTCGGGACAGCTCGAGGGCCAAAAACATTCAGTACTTC.

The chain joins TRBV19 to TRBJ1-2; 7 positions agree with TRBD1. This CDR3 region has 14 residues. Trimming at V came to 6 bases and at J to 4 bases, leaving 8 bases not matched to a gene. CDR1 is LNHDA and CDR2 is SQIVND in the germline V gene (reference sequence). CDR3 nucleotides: TGTGCCAGTAGCCCACAGGGGTGGGGCTATGGCTACACCTTC. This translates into CASSPQGWGYGYTF.

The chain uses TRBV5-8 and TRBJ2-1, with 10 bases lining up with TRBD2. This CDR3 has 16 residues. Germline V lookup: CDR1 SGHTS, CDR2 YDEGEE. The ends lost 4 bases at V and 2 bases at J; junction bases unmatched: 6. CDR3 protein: CASSPGLAETYNEQFF. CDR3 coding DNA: TGTGCCAGCAGCCCCGGACTAGCGGAAACCTACAATGAGCAGTTCTTC.

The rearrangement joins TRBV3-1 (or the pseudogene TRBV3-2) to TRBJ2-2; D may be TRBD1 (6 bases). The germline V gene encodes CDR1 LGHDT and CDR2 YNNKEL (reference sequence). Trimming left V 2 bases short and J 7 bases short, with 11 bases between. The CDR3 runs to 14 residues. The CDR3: CASSQQGRGGELFF. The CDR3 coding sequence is TGTGCCAGCAGCCAACAGGGGCGCGGCGGGGAGCTGTTTTTT.

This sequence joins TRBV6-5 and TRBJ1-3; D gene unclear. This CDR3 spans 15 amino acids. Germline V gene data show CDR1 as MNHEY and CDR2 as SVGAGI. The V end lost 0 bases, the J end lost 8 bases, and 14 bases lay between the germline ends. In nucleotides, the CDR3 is TGTGCCAGCAGTTACTCGGGCGGGCGAGGCGACACCATATATTTT. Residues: CASSYSGGRGDTIYF.

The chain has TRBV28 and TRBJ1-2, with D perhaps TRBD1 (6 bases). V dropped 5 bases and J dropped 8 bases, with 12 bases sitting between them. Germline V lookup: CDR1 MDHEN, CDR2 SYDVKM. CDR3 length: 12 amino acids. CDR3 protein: CASSRTVFGYTF. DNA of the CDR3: TGTGCCAGCAGTCGGACAGTTTTCGGCTACACCTTC.

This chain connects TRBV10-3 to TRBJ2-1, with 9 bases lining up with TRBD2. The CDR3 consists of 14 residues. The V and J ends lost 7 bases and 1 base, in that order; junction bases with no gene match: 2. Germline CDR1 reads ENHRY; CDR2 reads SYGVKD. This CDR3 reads CAIKAGGSYNEQFF. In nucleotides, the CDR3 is TGTGCCATCAAAGCGGGAGGATCCTACAATGAGCAGTTCTTC.

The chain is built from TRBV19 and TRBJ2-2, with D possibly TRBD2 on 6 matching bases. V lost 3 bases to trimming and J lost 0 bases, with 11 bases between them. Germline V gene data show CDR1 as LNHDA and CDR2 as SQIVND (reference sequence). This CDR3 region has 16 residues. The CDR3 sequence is CASSISPSANTGELFF. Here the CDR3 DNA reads TGTGCCAGTAGTATCAGCCCTAGCGCGAACACCGGGGAGCTGTTTTTT.

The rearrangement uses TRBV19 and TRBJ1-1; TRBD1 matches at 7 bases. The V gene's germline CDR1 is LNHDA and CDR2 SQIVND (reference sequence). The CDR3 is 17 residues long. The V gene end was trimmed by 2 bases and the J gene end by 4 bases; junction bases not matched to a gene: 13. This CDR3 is CASSISSGGGMSTEAFF. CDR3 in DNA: TGTGCCAGTAGTATATCTTCAGGGGGTGGGATGAGCACTGAAGCTTTCTTT.

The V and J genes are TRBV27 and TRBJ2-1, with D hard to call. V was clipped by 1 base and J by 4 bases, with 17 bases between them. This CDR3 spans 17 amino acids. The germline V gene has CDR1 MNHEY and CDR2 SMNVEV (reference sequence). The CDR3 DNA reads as TGTGCCAGCAGTTTATTCTTCTTGACTTCCCCGTACAATGAGCAGTTCTTC. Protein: CASSLFFLTSPYNEQFF.

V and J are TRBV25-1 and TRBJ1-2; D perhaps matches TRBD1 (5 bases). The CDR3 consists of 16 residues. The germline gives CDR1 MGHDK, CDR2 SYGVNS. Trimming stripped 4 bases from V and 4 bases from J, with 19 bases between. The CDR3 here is CASSGFGGGVGYGYTF. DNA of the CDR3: TGTGCCAGCAGTGGATTCGGGGGGGGAGTAGGCTATGGCTACACCTTC.

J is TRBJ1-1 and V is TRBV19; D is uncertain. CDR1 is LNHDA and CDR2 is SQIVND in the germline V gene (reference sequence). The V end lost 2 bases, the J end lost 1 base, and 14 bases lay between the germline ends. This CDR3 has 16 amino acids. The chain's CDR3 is CASSISAANTNTEAFF. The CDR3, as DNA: TGTGCCAGTAGTATAAGTGCCGCCAATACGAACACTGAAGCTTTCTTT.

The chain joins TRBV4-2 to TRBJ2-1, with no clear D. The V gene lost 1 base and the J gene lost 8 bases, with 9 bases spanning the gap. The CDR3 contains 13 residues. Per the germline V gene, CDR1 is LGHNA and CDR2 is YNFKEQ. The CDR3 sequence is CASSQGPSDEQFF. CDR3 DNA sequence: TGTGCCAGCAGCCAAGGGCCCTCGGATGAGCAGTTCTTC.

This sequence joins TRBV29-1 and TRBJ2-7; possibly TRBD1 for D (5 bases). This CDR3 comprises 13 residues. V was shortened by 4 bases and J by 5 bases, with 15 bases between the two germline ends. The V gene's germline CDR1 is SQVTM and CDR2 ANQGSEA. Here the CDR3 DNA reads TGCAGCGTTGTGGAACCAGGGTGGGACGAGCAGTACTTC. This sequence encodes CSVVEPGWDEQYF.

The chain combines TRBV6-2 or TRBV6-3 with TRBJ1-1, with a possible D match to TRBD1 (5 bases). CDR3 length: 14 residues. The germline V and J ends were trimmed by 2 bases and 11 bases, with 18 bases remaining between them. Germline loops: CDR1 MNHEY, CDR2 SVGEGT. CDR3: CASSYGAAREAAFF. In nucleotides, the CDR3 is TGTGCCAGCAGTTACGGGGCCGCTCGGGAGGCGGCTTTCTTT.

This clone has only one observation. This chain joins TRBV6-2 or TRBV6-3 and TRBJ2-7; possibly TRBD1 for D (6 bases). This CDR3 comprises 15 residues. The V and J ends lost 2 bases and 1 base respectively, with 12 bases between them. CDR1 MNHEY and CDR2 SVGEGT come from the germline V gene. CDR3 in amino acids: CASSYDPQGSYEQYF. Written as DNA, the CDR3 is TGTGCCAGCAGTTACGACCCACAGGGTTCCTACGAGCAGTACTTC.

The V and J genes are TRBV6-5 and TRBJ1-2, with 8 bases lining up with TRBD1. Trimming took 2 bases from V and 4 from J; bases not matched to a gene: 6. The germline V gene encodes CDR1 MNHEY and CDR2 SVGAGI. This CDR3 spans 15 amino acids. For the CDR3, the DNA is TGTGCCAGCAGTTACCCCCCCGGACAGGGCTATGGCTACACCTTC. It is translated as CASSYPPGQGYGYTF.

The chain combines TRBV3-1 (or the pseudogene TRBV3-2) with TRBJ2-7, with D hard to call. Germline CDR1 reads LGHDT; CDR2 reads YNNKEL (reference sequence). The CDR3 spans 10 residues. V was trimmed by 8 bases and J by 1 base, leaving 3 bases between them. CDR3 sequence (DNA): TGTGCCAGCGGGTCCTACGAGCAGTACTTC. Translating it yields CASGSYEQYF.